These 32 T cell receptor beta chains were all obtained from the same sample, sequenced in a study of T cells expressing NK-cell markers (TCRdb year 2020). Receptors were amplified or captured by 5' RACE. Sequencer: Illumina HiSeq 2000. TCRdb reprocessed the raw reads; every CDR3 protein sequence is a single record, and DNA is not supplied. The sample's table lists a count of 200,000 to 300,000 distinct CDR3 sequences. The ten top clones hold about 4.2% of the sample. Sequencing input: blood T cells: a sorted CD56 or NKG2C T cell subset, CD4+ or CD8+ T cells, or bulk PBMC T cells (not recorded which). These receptors were collected from a woman aged 18 to 75 in good health.

This chain connects TRBV28 to TRBJ2-7; without DNA, the TCRdb call of TRBD1 cannot be checked. CDR1 and CDR2 (germline): MDHEN, SYDVKM. The CDR3 consists of 16 residues. The chain's CDR3 is CASSLVGGTAYYEQYF.

The chain recombines TRBV12-3 or TRBV12-4 with TRBJ1-3. This CDR3 contains 11 residues. The CDR3 reads CASSLGDTIYF.

V gene TRBV6-6 combines with J gene TRBJ1-2; there is no DNA to check the TCRdb D call of TRBD1. This CDR3 spans 13 amino acids. The germline V gene encodes CDR1 MNHNY and CDR2 SVGAGI (reference sequence). This CDR3 is CASSYSEGGGYTF.

This chain joins TRBV18 and TRBJ2-3. CDR3 length equals 15 residues. Germline values: CDR1 KGHSH, CDR2 LQKENI. The CDR3 protein is CASSPIVFVADTQYF. Supplemented by reference TRBV18 and TRBJ2-3, the full variable domain reads NAGVMQNPRHLVRRRGQEARLRCSPMKGHSHVYWYRQLPEEGLKFMVYLQKENIIDESGMPKERFSAEFPKEGPSILRIQQVVRGDSAAYFCASSPIVFVADTQYFGPGTRLTVL.

CDR3 amino acids: CASSLEAGGLDHEQFF. V and J are TRBV5-1 and TRBJ2-1; the D gene TCRdb calls, TRBD2, cannot be checked with no DNA. This CDR3 spans 16 amino acids. CDR1 and CDR2 from the germline V gene are SGHRS and YFSETQ.

V usage is TRBV4-1 and J usage is TRBJ1-4; TCRdb picks TRBD1, but there is no DNA to check that call. Per the germline V gene, CDR1 is MGHRA and CDR2 is YSYEKL. The CDR3 is 15 residues long. The CDR3 reads CASSQVFPSPGKLFF.

This chain links TRBV29-1 with TRBJ2-1; the TRBD1 assignment by TCRdb is unverifiable without DNA. Germline loops: CDR1 SQVTM, CDR2 ANQGSEA. The CDR3 is 14 amino acids. The CDR3 protein is CSVDTGQGTNEQFF.

The chain employs TRBV12-3 or TRBV12-4 and TRBJ2-2; lacking DNA, the TRBD1 call made by TCRdb goes unchecked. CDR3 length equals 16 residues. CDR3 region: CASSPGTGESTGELFF.

This chain joins TRBV18 and TRBJ2-5. CDR1 and CDR2 (germline): KGHSH, LQKENI. CDR3 length: 13 residues. CDR3: CASSQLGQETQYF.

The rearrangement uses TRBV6-6 and TRBJ1-2; TCRdb reports TRBD1, a call that lacks DNA to check it against. The CDR3 loop spans 13 amino acids. Germline CDR1 and CDR2: MNHNY and SVGAGI (reference sequence). Here the CDR3 reads CASSTQGARGYTF.

The chain carries TRBV20-1 and TRBJ1-5; as DNA is missing, the TRBD1 call by TCRdb cannot be tested. Per the germline V gene, CDR1 is DFQATT and CDR2 is SNEGSKA (reference sequence). The CDR3 runs 15 residues. The CDR3 protein is CSANQPGQGHQPQHF.

Here the CDR3 reads CASSLTLGGENEQFF. The rearrangement joins TRBV5-4 to TRBJ2-1; TCRdb outputs TRBD1, but without DNA this stays unchecked. This CDR3 is built from 15 residues. CDR1 SGHNT and CDR2 YYREEE come from the germline V gene (reference sequence).

This sequence joins TRBV7-9 and TRBJ2-1; TCRdb gives TRBD1 as the D gene, but with no DNA this cannot be confirmed. Germline CDR1 and CDR2: SEHNR and FQNEAQ (reference sequence). The CDR3 spans 14 residues. The CDR3 here is CASSNGQTNNEQFF.

The V gene is TRBV28, the J gene TRBJ1-1; checking the TCRdb D call of TRBD1 is not possible without DNA. Germline-derived CDR1 and CDR2 are MDHEN and SYDVKM. CDR3 size: 12 residues. The CDR3 is CASSLGGKEAFF.

This chain links TRBV3-1 with TRBJ2-7; without DNA, the TCRdb call of TRBD2 cannot be checked. The CDR3 has 16 residues. Looked up from germline, CDR1 is LGHDT and CDR2 is YNNKEL (reference sequence). The CDR3: CASSKSSGRASYEQYF.

This chain connects TRBV7-2 to TRBJ1-1; TCRdb's D call of TRBD1 is untestable without DNA. CDR1 and CDR2 (germline): SGHTA, FQGNSA. The CDR3 sequence is 14 residues long. The CDR3 region is CASSARTGNTEAFF.

J is TRBJ1-3 and V is TRBV6-5; TCRdb calls TRBD1, which cannot be checked without DNA. This CDR3 is built from 17 residues. Germline CDR1 and CDR2: MNHEY and SVGAGI. The CDR3 loop is CASSYSQGMRSGNTIYF.

The chain employs TRBV6-1 and TRBJ1-1. Germline V lookup: CDR1 MNHNS, CDR2 SASEGT. This CDR3 has 15 amino acids. The CDR3: CASSRRGSPDTEAFF.

This rearrangement joins TRBV6-2 or TRBV6-3 to TRBJ2-3. The CDR3 has 15 residues. CDR1 and CDR2 from the germline V gene are MNHEY and SVGEGT. This CDR3 is CASSYLEPTRDTQYF.

The gene calls are TRBV7-9 and TRBJ2-2; absent DNA, TCRdb's TRBD1 call cannot be checked. Germline loops: CDR1 SEHNR, CDR2 FQNEAQ (reference sequence). The CDR3 is 15 residues long. CDR3 amino acids: CASSLKGGVAGELFF.

The chain couples TRBV30 to TRBJ1-5. The germline gives CDR1 GTSNPN, CDR2 SVGIG (reference sequence). CDR3 size: 11 residues. The CDR3 reads CAWGSGKPQHF.

The V gene is TRBV5-4, the J gene TRBJ2-1; TCRdb gives TRBD1 as the D gene, but with no DNA this cannot be confirmed. The germline V gene has CDR1 SGHNT and CDR2 YYREEE (reference sequence). This CDR3 has 17 amino acids. This CDR3 reads CASSPTGDGHAYNEQFF.

The chain recombines TRBV6-6 with TRBJ1-4; there is no DNA to check the TCRdb D call of TRBD1. Germline lookup yields CDR1 MNHNY and CDR2 SVGAGI (reference sequence). The CDR3 length is 13 residues. CDR3 region: CASINRADEKLFF.

The V gene is TRBV28, the J gene TRBJ2-7; TCRdb reports TRBD2, a call that lacks DNA to check it against. This CDR3 region has 16 residues. Germline CDR1 MDHEN, CDR2 SYDVKM. The CDR3 sequence: CASSPGTSGSSYEQYF. Full variable domain (remainder filled in from reference TRBV28 and TRBJ2-7): DVKVTQSSRYLVKRTGEKVFLECVQDMDHENMFWYRQDPGLGLRLIYFSYDVKMKEKGDIPEGYSVSREKKERFSLILESASTNQTSMYLCASSPGTSGSSYEQYFGPGTRLTVT.

The V call is TRBV6-6, the J call TRBJ1-3. This CDR3 comprises 13 residues. Germline CDR1 reads MNHNY; CDR2 reads SVGAGI (reference sequence). The chain's CDR3 is CASSYDLGGTIYF.

The chain uses TRBV20-1 and TRBJ2-2; TCRdb's assignment of TRBD2 cannot be checked, as there is no DNA. Germline V gene sequence: CDR1 DFQATT, CDR2 SNEGSKA (reference sequence). The CDR3 is made up of 14 amino acids. The CDR3: CSASPGTSPGELFF.

V usage is TRBV11-2 and J usage is TRBJ1-2. This CDR3 comprises 13 residues. The V gene's germline CDR1 is SGHAT and CDR2 FQNNGV. CDR3 protein: CASSLGPLGGYTF.

The rearrangement links TRBV6-1 to TRBJ1-2. CDR3 length: 13 amino acids. CDR1 MNHNS and CDR2 SASEGT come from the germline V gene. The CDR3: CASSPEAFDGYTF.

The V call is TRBV20-1, the J call TRBJ1-6; lacking DNA, the TRBD1 call made by TCRdb goes unchecked. The length of the CDR3 is 14 residues. The germline gives CDR1 DFQATT, CDR2 SNEGSKA (reference sequence). The CDR3 is CSGTRSSYNSPLHF.

The chain links TRBV5-1 to TRBJ2-7; absent DNA, TCRdb's TRBD1 call cannot be checked. Germline CDR1 and CDR2: SGHRS and YFSETQ. This CDR3 contains 15 residues. The CDR3 sequence: CASSFTAGTEYEQYF.

The chain joins TRBV29-1 to TRBJ2-2; without DNA, the TCRdb call of TRBD1 cannot be checked. The CDR3 spans 17 residues. The V gene's germline CDR1 is SQVTM and CDR2 ANQGSEA. CDR3: CSVGHSTSKKNTGELFF.

The chain couples TRBV28 to TRBJ2-6; the D call of TRBD1 rests on TCRdb alone, since no DNA is present to check it. The germline V gene has CDR1 MDHEN and CDR2 SYDVKM. The CDR3 length is 15 residues. CDR3 loop: CASSIKGTGANVLTF.